These 28 T cell receptor beta chains were all obtained from the same sample, sequenced in a study of Ad26.COV2.S vaccination and SARS-CoV-2 variants. TCRdb keeps only in-frame clones here, not all; method: immunoSEQ multiplex PCR. The sample records tens of thousands of clones, approximately 81% being singletons. The sequencing here drew on peripheral blood, taken after recovery from COVID-19. Receptors were obtained from a human donor who had recovered from COVID-19.

The chain carries TRBV10-2 and TRBJ2-7; D possibly corresponds to TRBD2 (8 bases). The V end was cut by 10 bases, the J end by 3 bases, with 19 bases between. This CDR3 region has 14 residues. CDR1 is WSHSY, CDR2 SAAADI, per germline. CDR3 loop: CATSGGGRGYEQYF. The CDR3 bases are TGCGCCACCTCGGGAGGGGGCAGGGGCTACGAGCAGTACTTC.

This chain joins TRBV7-3 and TRBJ2-1; D gene uncertain. The CDR3 loop spans 15 amino acids. Germline CDR1 SGHTA, CDR2 FQGTGA. V was pared by 5 bases and J by 6 bases, with 17 bases between. DNA of the CDR3: TGTGCCAGCAGCCCCACCCCCCGTGGGTTCAATGAGCAGTTCTTC. This translates into CASSPTPRGFNEQFF.

The chain recombines TRBV5-6 with TRBJ2-7; 12 bases map to TRBD1. J was trimmed by 9 bases and V by 7 bases; bases with no gene match: 11. The CDR3 spans 14 residues. Germline values: CDR1 SGHDT, CDR2 YYEEEE. This chain's CDR3 is CASSLGGQGAGQYF. The CDR3 DNA is TGTGCCAGCTCACTCGGGGGACAGGGGGCCGGGCAGTACTTC. Drawing the rest from reference TRBV5-6 and TRBJ2-7, the complete variable domain is DAGVTQSPTHLIKTRGQQVTLRCSPKSGHDTVSWYQQALGQGPQFIFQYYEEEERQRGNFPDRFSGHQFPNYSSELNVNALLLGDSALYLCASSLGGQGAGQYFGPGTRLTVT.

The chain couples TRBV25-1 to TRBJ1-2, with 8 positions matching TRBD1. Germline V gives CDR1 MGHDK, CDR2 SYGVNS. Losses at the gene ends were 1 base for V and 4 bases for J; bases not matched to a gene: 2. CDR3 size: 14 residues. Written as DNA, the CDR3 is TGTGCCAGCAGTGAATCAGGGGGCGCCTATGGCTACACCTTC. Residues: CASSESGGAYGYTF.

The chain uses TRBV29-1 and TRBJ1-1; D uncertain. Germline V gives CDR1 SQVTM, CDR2 ANQGSEA. The CDR3 covers 10 residues. V lost 7 bases and J lost 4, with 7 bases in between. CDR3 in DNA: TGCAGCGCGAGGACCACTGAAGCTTTCTTT. It codes for CSARTTEAFF.

V gene TRBV11-1 combines with J gene TRBJ2-3; 10 positions match TRBD2. With V trimmed by 3 bases and J by 1 base, 4 bases remained unmatched. The CDR3 is 16 residues long. Germline V gives CDR1 SGHAT, CDR2 FQDESV (reference sequence). The CDR3 protein is CASSFGTSEGTDTQYF. CDR3 nucleotide sequence: TGTGCCAGCAGCTTCGGGACTAGCGAAGGCACAGATACGCAGTATTTT.

This chain joins TRBV29-1 and TRBJ2-2; D tentatively fits TRBD1 or TRBD2 (5 bases each). The V end lost 6 bases, the J end lost 5 bases, and 10 bases lay between the germline ends. The CDR3 covers 12 residues. Germline V gene sequence: CDR1 SQVTM, CDR2 ANQGSEA. Here the CDR3 reads CSVGDATGELFF. For the CDR3, the DNA is TGCAGCGTGGGGGACGCGACCGGGGAGCTGTTTTTT.

This chain connects TRBV3-1 (or the pseudogene TRBV3-2) to TRBJ2-7; maybe TRBD1 (5 bases). This CDR3 is 15 amino acids long. V shed 1 base and J shed 3 bases, with 13 bases lying between them. In germline, CDR1 is LGHDT, CDR2 YNNKEL (reference sequence). CDR3 residues: CASSQVAGSYYEQYF. For the CDR3, the DNA is TGTGCCAGCAGCCAAGTGGCAGGGTCATACTACGAGCAGTACTTC.

This chain uses TRBV18 with TRBJ2-4; no reliable D call. The CDR3 loop spans 16 amino acids. CDR1 and CDR2 (germline): KGHSH, LQKENI. Trimming took off 2 bases at V and 2 bases at J, with 13 bases between the two ends. CDR3 sequence: CASSPIGEESKNIQYF. As DNA, the CDR3 is TGTGCCAGCTCACCAATTGGGGAAGAGTCCAAAAACATTCAGTACTTC.

The V and J genes are TRBV6-1 and TRBJ1-1; D call uncertain. Trimming pared 0 bases from V and 2 bases from J, leaving 10 bases between. This CDR3 region has 15 residues. CDR1 and CDR2 from the germline V gene are MNHNS and SASEGT. CDR3 sequence: CASSEAPRLNTEAFF. In DNA form, the CDR3 reads TGTGCCAGCAGTGAAGCGCCCCGCCTAAACACTGAAGCTTTCTTT.

The V gene is TRBV24-1, the J gene TRBJ2-3; 7 bases match TRBD2. The trim removed 9 bases at V and 3 bases at J, leaving 5 bases unmatched. The CDR3 is made up of 13 amino acids. Germline V gene sequence: CDR1 KGHDR, CDR2 SFDVKD. The CDR3 here is CATRPGGTDTQYF. CDR3 in DNA: TGTGCCACCCGGCCCGGGGGGACAGATACGCAGTATTTT.

This clone was recorded only once. The rearrangement links TRBV20-1 to TRBJ2-7; D remains unclear. V was pared by 5 bases and J by 5 bases, with 10 bases between. There are 11 residues in the CDR3. Germline lookup yields CDR1 DFQATT and CDR2 SNEGSKA (reference sequence). The CDR3 DNA follows: TGCAGTGCTCTCGCCCCCCACGAGCAGTACTTC. Residues: CSALAPHEQYF.

This clone has a handful of counts. This chain links TRBV21-1 with TRBJ2-7. TRBV21-1 is labeled a pseudogene. CDR3 length equals 13 residues. Here the CDR3 reads CASSKGGTYEQYF. CDR3 DNA sequence: TGTGCCAGCAGCAAAGGGGGGACCTACGAGCAGTACTTC.

The CDR3 DNA reads TGTGCCAGCAGTTTCTTAACTAGCGGGAGGGACTACAATGAGCAGTTCTTC. Translated, it gives CASSFLTSGRDYNEQFF. The chain recombines TRBV27 with TRBJ2-1; 13 bases are a match to TRBD2. With 3 bases clipped from V and 3 bases from J, the junction kept 5 bases outside the gene matches. The CDR3 has 17 residues. Per germline, CDR1 MNHEY and CDR2 SMNVEV (reference sequence).

V gene TRBV13 combines with J gene TRBJ2-5; possible D gene TRBD1, 5 bases. The V gene's germline CDR1 is PRHDT and CDR2 FYEKMQ (reference sequence). Deletions cut 3 bases from V and 7 bases from J, with 12 bases between. The CDR3 length is 13 residues. The CDR3 region is CASSFAGLGTQYF. The CDR3, as DNA: TGTGCCAGCAGCTTTGCAGGGCTCGGGACCCAGTACTTC.

The chain has TRBV18 and TRBJ1-1; tentatively, D is TRBD1 (5 bases). CDR3 size: 15 residues. The germline V and J ends were trimmed by 3 bases and 4 bases, with 15 bases remaining between them. The germline V gene encodes CDR1 KGHSH and CDR2 LQKENI. The CDR3: CASSPLRGDGTEAFF. The CDR3 region has the DNA TGTGCCAGCTCACCCCTGCGAGGGGACGGCACTGAAGCTTTCTTT.

V gene TRBV9 combines with J gene TRBJ2-5, with D unclear. CDR1 and CDR2 (germline): SGDLS, YYNGEE. The CDR3 totals 15 residues. V dropped 4 bases and J dropped 4 bases, with 17 bases sitting between them. The CDR3 DNA sequence: TGTGCCAGCAGCCCAGTAGCAGGAGTAGGAGAGACCCAGTACTTC. This codes for CASSPVAGVGETQYF.

CDR3 amino acids: CASSLGGVSGNEQFF. The CDR3 nucleotides read TGTGCCAGCAGCCTGGGAGGAGTATCTGGCAATGAGCAGTTCTTC. This chain links TRBV5-4 with TRBJ2-1; perhaps TRBD2 as D (6 bases). The CDR3 runs to 15 residues. Per the germline V gene, CDR1 is SGHNT and CDR2 is YYREEE (reference sequence). Trimming left V 4 bases short and J 6 bases short, with 17 bases between.

The chain employs TRBV19 and TRBJ2-2; D may be TRBD1 (5 bases). V shed 7 bases and J shed 9 bases, with 12 bases lying between them. Germline V gene sequence: CDR1 LNHDA, CDR2 SQIVND (reference sequence). This CDR3 region has 12 residues. The CDR3 spells CASNQGNRELFF. The CDR3 DNA sequence: TGTGCCAGTAACCAGGGTAATCGGGAGCTGTTTTTT.

As for this clone: Compared with germline, one end of the junction differs, possibly owing to a read error. The V call is TRBV15, the J call TRBJ1-2; TRBD1 aligns across 10 bases. Germline loops: CDR1 LNHNV, CDR2 YYDKDF (reference sequence). This CDR3 comprises 12 residues. The CDR3 DNA is TGTGCCACCAGCAGGGACTCCGGGACAGGGGCCTTC. Translating it yields CATSRDSGTGAF.

V usage is TRBV11-2 and J usage is TRBJ2-2; TRBD1 matches at 8 bases. The CDR3 totals 15 residues. J gave up 5 bases and V 1 base, and 3 bases lay outside the gene matches. From germline, CDR1 is SGHAT and CDR2 FQNNGV. CDR3 sequence reads: CASSLAGGRTGELFF. CDR3 nucleotide sequence: TGTGCCAGCAGCTTAGCAGGGGGCCGGACCGGGGAGCTGTTTTTT. Based on the CDR3 plus reference TRBV11-2 and TRBJ2-2, the full variable domain is EAGVAQSPRYKIIEKRQSVAFWCNPISGHATLYWYQQILGQGPKLLIQFQNNGVVDDSQLPKDRFSAERLKGVDSTLKIQPAKLEDSAVYLCASSLAGGRTGELFFGEGSRLTVL.

V is TRBV5-1 and J is TRBJ2-7, with 8 bases identical to TRBD1. V was pared by 4 bases and J by 3 bases, with 6 bases of the junction left unmatched. Germline-derived CDR1 and CDR2 are SGHRS and YFSETQ. The CDR3 contains 14 residues. CDR3 loop: CASSREGTGYEQYF. DNA for the CDR3: TGCGCCAGCAGCCGAGAAGGGACAGGCTACGAGCAGTACTTC.

The chain recombines TRBV14 with TRBJ2-1, with D tentatively TRBD1 or TRBD2 (5 bases each). Trimming left V 4 bases short and J 5 bases short, with 18 bases between. From germline, CDR1 is SGHDN and CDR2 FVKESK. The CDR3 contains 16 residues. The CDR3 spells CASSRVRVLGDNEQFF. DNA for the CDR3: TGTGCCAGCAGCCGGGTCCGGGTCTTGGGGGACAATGAGCAGTTCTTC.

The chain couples TRBV6-6 to TRBJ2-3; 11 bases match TRBD1. Germline trimming cut 6 bases from V and 3 bases from J; bases unmatched to any gene: 2. The germline CDR1 and CDR2 sequences are MNHNY and SVGAGI (reference sequence). The CDR3 has 14 residues. The CDR3 nucleotides read TGTGCCAGCAGCGGACAGGGGGCGACAGATACGCAGTATTTT. The encoded protein is CASSGQGATDTQYF.

This sequence joins TRBV7-3 and TRBJ1-1, with D unclear. This CDR3 has 14 residues. In germline, CDR1 is SGHTA, CDR2 FQGTGA. The V end was cut by 5 bases, the J end by 4 bases, with 14 bases between. This CDR3 reads CASSNYGGPTEAFF. CDR3 DNA sequence: TGTGCCAGCAGCAACTATGGTGGGCCCACTGAAGCTTTCTTT.

J is TRBJ2-1 and V is TRBV5-1, with D possibly TRBD2 on 5 matching bases. The germline V gene encodes CDR1 SGHRS and CDR2 YFSETQ. The V and J ends lost 0 bases and 7 bases respectively, with 14 bases between them. The CDR3 runs to 15 residues. The CDR3 sequence: CASSLVAGPQNEQFF. The CDR3, as DNA: TGCGCCAGCAGCTTGGTTGCGGGCCCGCAAAATGAGCAGTTCTTC.

In nucleotides, the CDR3 is TGCAGCGTAGGGGGGGGCTCCTACAATGAGCAGTTCTTC. This sequence encodes CSVGGGSYNEQFF. The chain is built from TRBV29-1 and TRBJ2-1; TRBD2 is a possible D gene (7 bases). The germline V gene encodes CDR1 SQVTM and CDR2 ANQGSEA. CDR3 size: 13 residues. V was pared by 6 bases and J by 0 bases, with 9 bases between.

V is TRBV3-1 (or the pseudogene TRBV3-2) and J is TRBJ2-2; D gene ambiguous. CDR1 is LGHDT and CDR2 is YNNKEL in the germline V gene (reference sequence). V was trimmed by 7 bases and J by 2 bases, leaving 8 bases between them. The length of the CDR3 is 13 residues. The CDR3 DNA reads TGTGCCAGCAAGGTGGGAAACACCGGGGAGCTGTTTTTT. Its translation is CASKVGNTGELFF.